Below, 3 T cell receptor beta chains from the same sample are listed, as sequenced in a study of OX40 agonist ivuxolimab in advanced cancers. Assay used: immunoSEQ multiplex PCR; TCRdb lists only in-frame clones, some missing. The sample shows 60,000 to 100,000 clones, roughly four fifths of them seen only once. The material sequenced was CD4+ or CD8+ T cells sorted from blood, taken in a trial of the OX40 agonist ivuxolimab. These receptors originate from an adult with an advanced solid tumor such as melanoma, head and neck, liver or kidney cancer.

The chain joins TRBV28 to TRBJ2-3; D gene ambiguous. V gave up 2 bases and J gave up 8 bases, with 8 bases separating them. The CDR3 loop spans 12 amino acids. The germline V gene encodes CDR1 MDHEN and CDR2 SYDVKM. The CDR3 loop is CASSLGRSTQYF. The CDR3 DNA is TGTGCCAGCAGTTTAGGGCGGAGTACGCAGTATTTT.

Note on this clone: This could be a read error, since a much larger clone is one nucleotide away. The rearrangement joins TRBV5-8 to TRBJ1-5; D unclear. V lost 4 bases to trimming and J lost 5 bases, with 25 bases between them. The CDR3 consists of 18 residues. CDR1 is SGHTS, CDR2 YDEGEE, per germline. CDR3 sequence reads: CASSPFLVTALGHQPQHF. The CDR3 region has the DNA TGTGCCAGCAGCCCGTTTCTTGTTACAGCCCTTGGGCATCAGCCCCAGCATTTT.

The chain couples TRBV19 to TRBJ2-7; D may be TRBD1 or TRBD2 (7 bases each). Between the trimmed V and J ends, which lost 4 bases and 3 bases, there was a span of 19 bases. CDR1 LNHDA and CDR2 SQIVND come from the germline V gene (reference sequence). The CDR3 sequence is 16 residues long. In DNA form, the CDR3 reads TGTGCCAGTAGTACGCCAAACAGGGGAGGGAGCTACGAGCAGTACTTC. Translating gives CASSTPNRGGSYEQYF.